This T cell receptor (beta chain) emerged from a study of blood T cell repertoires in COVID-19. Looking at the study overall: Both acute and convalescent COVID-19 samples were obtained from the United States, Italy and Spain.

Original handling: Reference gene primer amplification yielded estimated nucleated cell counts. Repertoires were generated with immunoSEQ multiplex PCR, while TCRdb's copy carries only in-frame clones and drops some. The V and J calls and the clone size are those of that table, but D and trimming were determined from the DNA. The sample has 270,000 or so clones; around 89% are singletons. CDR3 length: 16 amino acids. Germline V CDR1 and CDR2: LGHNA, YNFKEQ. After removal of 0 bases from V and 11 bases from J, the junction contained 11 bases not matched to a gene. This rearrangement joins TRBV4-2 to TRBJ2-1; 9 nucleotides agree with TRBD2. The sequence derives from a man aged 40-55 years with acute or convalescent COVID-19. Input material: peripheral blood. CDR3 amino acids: CASSQDQGLAGDQQFF. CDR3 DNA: TGTGCCAGCAGCCAAGATCAAGGGTTAGCGGGGGACCAGCAGTTCTTC.